This T cell receptor (beta chain) appears in the sequencing data of a study of CD8 T cells in ankylosing spondylitis (dated by TCRdb to 2016 to 2017). Concerning the study at large: To find TCR variants linked to disease, the study profiled T cell receptor beta repertoires in ankylosing spondylitis patients and healthy donors. Peripheral blood was sampled, and synovial fluid was additionally collected from ankylosing spondylitis patients. In total, the full study cohort was made up of approximately 99 healthy donors and 25 to 30 ankylosing spondylitis patients.

This clonotype was seen repeatedly, ten times or more. No antigen is known for it. No clone much larger than this one lies a single base away; base qualities are absent. Beyond this particular receptor, the publication reports: The disease-linked clones showed a CD8+ phenotype and occurred at relatively low frequencies in peripheral blood. Some motif variants had previously been reported in the synovial fluid and blood of reactive arthritis patients, which suggests shared mechanisms of disease initiation. According to the report, matched synovial fluid samples from ankylosing spondylitis patients were significantly enriched for the disease-linked clones. A TCR beta motif of several highly homologous amino acid variants appeared characteristic of blood from ankylosing spondylitis patients.

Sequencing was carried out with an Illumina HiSeq 2500. Quantitative 5'-RACE with molecular barcodes was used to prepare TCR beta libraries. The paper's data handling went like this. A new computational method, built on a probabilistic model of VDJ rearrangement, was used to identify disease-linked TCR variants. TCRdb cleaned the public reads at Q25 with fastp, built clones with MiXCR and kept in-frame beta chains. Rows are combined by CDR3 protein, so each entry shows the most common genes and DNA. For this entry, the V and J calls and clone size follow TCRdb and not the study's own pipeline. The sample includes about 300,000 distinct CDR3 sequences, with more than 9% observed a single time. The top ten clonotypes cover roughly a tenth of the sample. Its CDR3 holds 13 amino acids, cysteine through phenylalanine. The entry retains the CDR3 DNA only, 39 bases that are in frame from base 1. Trimming at the junction amounts to 6 bases on V and 5 bases on J, and the germline ends lie 10 bases apart. The CDR1 and CDR2 encoded by the germline V gene are MNHEY and SVGEGT.

The sequence was obtained from a female donor with ankylosing spondylitis or in good health (not recorded which). This sequence uses TRBV6-2 or TRBV6-3 and TRBJ2-2; there is no confident call for the D gene. Sequenced sample: blood, either unsorted or a sorted T cell fraction (not recorded which). The CDR3 reads as follows: CASRGSDTGELFF. The base sequence is TGTGCCAGCAGGGGGTCAGATACCGGGGAGCTGTTTTTT.